This T cell receptor beta chain was retrieved from a study of vaccination effects on CD4 cells after COVID-19. Study-level results: From healthy vaccinees, only 1 of 255 vaccine-induced clones also reacted to common cold coronaviruses.

Subsequent to 10 days of culture, CD4+ T cells were isolated. From germline, CDR1 is SGHTA and CDR2 FQGNSA. This CDR3 has 15 residues. V was shortened by 1 base and J by 0 bases, with 10 bases between the two germline ends. Note on this clone: Its antigen is still unknown.

The protocol was immunoSEQ multiplex PCR, while the TCRdb copy is restricted to in-frame clones and leaves out a portion. The repertoire has tens of thousands of clones, over 65% of them found once; the top ten carry 11%. V gene TRBV7-2 combines with J gene TRBJ2-7; D call uncertain. The sample was CD4+ T cells from PBMCs cultured without peptide, taken before COVID-19 vaccination. The receptor was isolated from a human donor who received a COVID-19 vaccine. For the CDR3, the DNA is TGTGCCAGCAGCTTAGGGGTTACGAACTCCTACGAGCAGTACTTC. Its protein is CASSLGVTNSYEQYF.